This TCR beta chain is from a study of blood T cells in healthy people across ages. Findings and limits, study-wide: More naive CD4+ cells and higher diversity were found in long-lived than in aged donors. Naive and antigen-experienced cells were not separated, limiting conclusive comparison.

Germline V gene data show CDR1 as SGHDN and CDR2 as FVKESK. Between the trimmed V and J ends, which lost 0 bases and 3 bases, there was a span of 9 bases. CDR3 length: 14 amino acids. Combining a sample-barcoded 5' primer with a J-beta primer mix, a second PCR ran for roughly 7 to 12 cycles. TCRdb analysed the 5' RACE reads with MiXCR anew, one entry per CDR3 protein. The sample includes approximately 1,000,000 distinct CDR3 sequences, 40% to 45% seen only once; the top ten take approximately 19%. This clonotype was picked up a small number of times. Its antigen is unidentified. The sequence derives from a woman aged 60-75 years in good health. This chain joins TRBV14 and TRBJ2-7, with D perhaps assigned TRBD1 or TRBD2 (5 bases each). The sequenced sample consisted of blood. CDR3 nucleotides: TGTGCCAGCAGCCAAGATTTTGGGGGCTACGAGCAGTACTTC. Translating it yields CASSQDFGGYEQYF.